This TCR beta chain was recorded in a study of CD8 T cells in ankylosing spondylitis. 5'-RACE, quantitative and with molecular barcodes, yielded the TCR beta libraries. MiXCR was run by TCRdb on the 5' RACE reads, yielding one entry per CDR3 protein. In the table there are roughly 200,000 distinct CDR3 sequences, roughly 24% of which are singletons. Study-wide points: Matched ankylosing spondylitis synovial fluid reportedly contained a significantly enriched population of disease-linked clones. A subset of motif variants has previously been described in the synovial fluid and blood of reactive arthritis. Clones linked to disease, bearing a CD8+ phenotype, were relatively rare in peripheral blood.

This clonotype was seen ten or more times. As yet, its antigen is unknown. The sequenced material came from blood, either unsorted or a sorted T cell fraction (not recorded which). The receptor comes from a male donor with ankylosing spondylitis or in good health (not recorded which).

DNA of the CDR3: TGTGCCATTGCAGGGGGCGAAAGTAATTCACCCCTCCACTTT. Translation gives CAIAGGESNSPLHF. The chain employs TRBV10-3 and TRBJ1-6; TRBD1 matches 8 bases. Germline CDR1 reads ENHRY; CDR2 reads SYGVKD. The CDR3 is 14 amino acids. After removal of 9 bases from V and 6 bases from J, the junction contained 7 bases not matched to a gene.